The T cell receptor beta chain under discussion was sequenced for a study of T cells expressing NK-cell markers. About the study: Seven HCMV-seropositive donors and one seronegative donor made up the eight sequenced donors.

TCR beta libraries carry UMIs added by 5'RACE template switching. TCRdb reprocessed the 5' RACE reads, with one entry per CDR3 protein and no DNA. The table for this sample gives 350,000 to 450,000 distinct CDR3 sequences. The CDR3 sequence is 15 residues long. CDR1 SGHRS and CDR2 YFSETQ come from the germline V gene. Study results and limitations: In a handful of donors, dominant clonotypes made up about 25-60.1% of CD3+CD56-NKG2C+ cells.

Turning to this clonotype: Its antigen is undetermined.

This chain uses TRBV5-1 with TRBJ2-7. The sequence was obtained from a man aged 18-70 years in good health. The sequenced material came from blood T cells: a sorted CD56 or NKG2C T cell subset, CD4+ or CD8+ T cells, or bulk PBMC T cells (not recorded which). This chain's CDR3 is CASSLDNTAIYEQYF.